The clone carrying this T cell receptor beta chain was seen a few times. The data belong to a study of metastatic and nonmetastatic thyroid tumors. The entire patient cohort was treatment-naive prior to thyroid surgery. The CDR3 spans 15 residues. V was trimmed by 2 bases and J by 2 bases, leaving 12 bases between them. Germline V CDR1 and CDR2: MNHEY, SVGEGT. MiXCR reprocessed the PCR reads for TCRdb. Here the sample spans over 15,000 clones, roughly 33% being singletons. The clonotype comes from a male donor with papillary thyroid cancer or a benign thyroid nodule (not recorded which). Some clones in this sample may be carry-over from other donors' samples. This chain uses TRBV6-2 or TRBV6-3 with TRBJ1-2; TRBD1 is a possible D gene (5 bases). Source material: tumor tissue. CDR3: CASSYTSGLNYGYTF. The CDR3 coding sequence is TGTGCCAGCAGTTACACGTCAGGGCTCAACTATGGCTACACCTTC.